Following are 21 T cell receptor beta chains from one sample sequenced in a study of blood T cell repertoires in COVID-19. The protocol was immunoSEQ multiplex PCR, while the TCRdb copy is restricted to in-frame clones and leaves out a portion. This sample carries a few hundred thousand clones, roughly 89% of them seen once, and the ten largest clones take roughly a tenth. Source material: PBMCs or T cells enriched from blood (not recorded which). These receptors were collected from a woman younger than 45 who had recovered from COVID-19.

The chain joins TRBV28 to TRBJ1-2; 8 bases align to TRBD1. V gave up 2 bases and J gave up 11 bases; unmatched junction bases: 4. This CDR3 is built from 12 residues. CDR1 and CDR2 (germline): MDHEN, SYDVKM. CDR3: CASSLGTGGYTF. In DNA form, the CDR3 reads TGTGCCAGCAGTTTAGGTACAGGGGGTTACACCTTC.

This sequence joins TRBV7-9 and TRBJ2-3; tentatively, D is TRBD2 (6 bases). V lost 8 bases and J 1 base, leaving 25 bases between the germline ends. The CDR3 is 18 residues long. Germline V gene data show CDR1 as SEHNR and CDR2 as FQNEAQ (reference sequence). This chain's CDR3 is CASEPRGGMARRTDTQYF. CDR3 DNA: TGTGCCAGCGAGCCTCGGGGCGGGATGGCTCGTCGCACAGATACGCAGTATTTT.

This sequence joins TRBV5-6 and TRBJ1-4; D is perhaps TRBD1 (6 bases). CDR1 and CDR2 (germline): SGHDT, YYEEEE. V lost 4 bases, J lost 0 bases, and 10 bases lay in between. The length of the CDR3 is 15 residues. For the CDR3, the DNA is TGTGCCAGCAGCGAACAGGGTGCAACTAATGAAAAACTGTTTTTT. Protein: CASSEQGATNEKLFF.

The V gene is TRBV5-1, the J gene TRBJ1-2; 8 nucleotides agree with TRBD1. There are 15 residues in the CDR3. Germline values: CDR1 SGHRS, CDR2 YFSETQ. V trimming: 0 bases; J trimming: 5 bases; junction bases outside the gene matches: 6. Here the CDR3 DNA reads TGCGCCAGCAGCTTGGCCGGCAGGGGGCAGTATGGCTACACCTTC. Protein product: CASSLAGRGQYGYTF.

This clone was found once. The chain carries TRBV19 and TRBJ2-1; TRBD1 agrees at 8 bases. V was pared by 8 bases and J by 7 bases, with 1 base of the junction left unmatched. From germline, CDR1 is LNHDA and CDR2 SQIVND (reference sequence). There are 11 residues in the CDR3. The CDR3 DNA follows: TGTGCCAGTCGGACAGGGAATGAGCAGTTCTTC. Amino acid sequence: CASRTGNEQFF.

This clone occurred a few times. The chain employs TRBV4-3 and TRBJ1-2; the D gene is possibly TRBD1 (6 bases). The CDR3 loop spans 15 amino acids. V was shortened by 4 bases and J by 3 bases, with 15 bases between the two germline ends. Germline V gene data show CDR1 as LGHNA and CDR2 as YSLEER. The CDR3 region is CASSRRTDSDYGYTF. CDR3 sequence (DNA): TGCGCCAGCAGCCGGAGGACAGATTCTGACTATGGCTACACCTTC.

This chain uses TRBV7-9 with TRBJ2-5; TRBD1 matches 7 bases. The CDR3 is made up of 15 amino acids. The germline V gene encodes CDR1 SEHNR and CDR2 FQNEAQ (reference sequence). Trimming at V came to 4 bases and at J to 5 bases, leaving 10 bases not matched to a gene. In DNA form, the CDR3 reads TGTGCCAGCAGCTACCTAGACAGGGCTTCGGAGACCCAGTACTTC. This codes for CASSYLDRASETQYF. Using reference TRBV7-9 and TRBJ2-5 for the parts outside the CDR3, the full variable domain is DTGVSQNPRHKITKRGQNVTFRCDPISEHNRLYWYRQTLGQGPEFLTYFQNEAQLEKSRLLSDRFSAERPKGSFSTLEIQRTEQGDSAMYLCASSYLDRASETQYFGPGTRLLVL.

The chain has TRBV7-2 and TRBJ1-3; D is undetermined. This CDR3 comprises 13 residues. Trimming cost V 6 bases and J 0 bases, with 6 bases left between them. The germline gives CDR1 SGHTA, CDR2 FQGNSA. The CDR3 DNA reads TGTGCCAGCAGACAGTTCTCTGGAAACACCATATATTTT. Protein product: CASRQFSGNTIYF.

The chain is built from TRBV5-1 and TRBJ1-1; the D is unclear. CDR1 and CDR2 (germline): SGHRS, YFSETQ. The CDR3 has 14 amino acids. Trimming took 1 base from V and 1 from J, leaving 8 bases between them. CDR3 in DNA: TGCGCCAGCAGCTTGAACCCAGGGAACACTGAAGCTTTCTTT. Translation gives CASSLNPGNTEAFF.

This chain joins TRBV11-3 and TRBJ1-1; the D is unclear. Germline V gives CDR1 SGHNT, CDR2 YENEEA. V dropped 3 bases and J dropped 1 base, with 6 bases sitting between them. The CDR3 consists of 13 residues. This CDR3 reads CASSFNGNTEAFF. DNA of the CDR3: TGTGCCAGCAGCTTCAACGGGAACACTGAAGCTTTCTTT.

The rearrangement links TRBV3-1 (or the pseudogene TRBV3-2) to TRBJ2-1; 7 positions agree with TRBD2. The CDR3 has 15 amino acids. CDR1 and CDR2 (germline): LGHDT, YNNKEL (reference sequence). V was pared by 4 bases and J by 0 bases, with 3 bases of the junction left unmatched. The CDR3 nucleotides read TGTGCCAGCAGCCGCGGGAGCAGCTCCTACAATGAGCAGTTCTTC. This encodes CASSRGSSSYNEQFF.

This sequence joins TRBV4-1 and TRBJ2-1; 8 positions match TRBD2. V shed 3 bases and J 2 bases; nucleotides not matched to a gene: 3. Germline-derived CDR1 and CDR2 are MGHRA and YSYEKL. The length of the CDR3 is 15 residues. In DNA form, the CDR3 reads TGCGCCAGCAGCCAGAGCGGGAGTACCTACAATGAGCAGTTCTTC. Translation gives CASSQSGSTYNEQFF.

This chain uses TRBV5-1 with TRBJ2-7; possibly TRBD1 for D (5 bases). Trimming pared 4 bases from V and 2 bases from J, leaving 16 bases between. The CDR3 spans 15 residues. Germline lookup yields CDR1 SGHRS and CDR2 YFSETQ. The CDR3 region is CASSLGATPPYEQYF. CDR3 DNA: TGCGCCAGCAGCCTAGGGGCTACCCCCCCCTACGAGCAGTACTTC.

In nucleotides, the CDR3 is TGTGCCAGCAGCTTAGGATCAATGCGGGGTCGGGGGTACTTAGAGACCCAGTACTTC. It translates to CASSLGSMRGRGYLETQYF. The gene calls are TRBV7-9 and TRBJ2-5; D perhaps matches TRBD2 (6 bases). The germline V and J ends were trimmed by 1 base and 4 bases, with 25 bases remaining between them. The CDR3 spans 19 residues. CDR1 is SEHNR, CDR2 FQNEAQ, per germline (reference sequence). The full variable domain, rest sourced from reference TRBV7-9 and TRBJ2-5, is DTGVSQNPRHKITKRGQNVTFRCDPISEHNRLYWYRQTLGQGPEFLTYFQNEAQLEKSRLLSDRFSAERPKGSFSTLEIQRTEQGDSAMYLCASSLGSMRGRGYLETQYFGPGTRLLVL.

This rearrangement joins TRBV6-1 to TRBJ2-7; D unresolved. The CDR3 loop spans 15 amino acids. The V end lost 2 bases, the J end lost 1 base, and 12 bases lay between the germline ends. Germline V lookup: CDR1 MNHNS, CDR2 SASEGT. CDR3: CASSELLGVSYEQYF. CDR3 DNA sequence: TGTGCCAGCAGTGAACTCCTGGGCGTGTCCTACGAGCAGTACTTC.

In nucleotides, the CDR3 is TGTGCCAGCAGCTTAACCGGGGTGGGAGGGCCTTTAGATGAGCAGTTCTTC. Amino acid sequence: CASSLTGVGGPLDEQFF. This chain links TRBV7-3 with TRBJ2-1; TRBD2 aligns across 7 bases. This CDR3 has 17 amino acids. J was trimmed by 8 bases and V by 0 bases; bases with no gene match: 13. Germline-derived CDR1 and CDR2 are SGHTA and FQGTGA.

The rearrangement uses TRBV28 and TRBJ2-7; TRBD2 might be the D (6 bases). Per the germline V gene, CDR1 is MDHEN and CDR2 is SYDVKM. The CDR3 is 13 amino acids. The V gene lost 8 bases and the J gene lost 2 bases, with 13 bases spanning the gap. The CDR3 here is CASGRIGAYEQYF. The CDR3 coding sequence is TGTGCCAGCGGGAGGATCGGGGCCTACGAGCAGTACTTC.

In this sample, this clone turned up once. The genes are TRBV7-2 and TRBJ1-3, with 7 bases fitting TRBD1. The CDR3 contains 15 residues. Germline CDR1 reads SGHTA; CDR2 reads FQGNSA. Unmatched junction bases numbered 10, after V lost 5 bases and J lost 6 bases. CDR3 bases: TGTGCCAGCAGCGATCACACAGGGGTGGCAAACACCATATATTTT. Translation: CASSDHTGVANTIYF.

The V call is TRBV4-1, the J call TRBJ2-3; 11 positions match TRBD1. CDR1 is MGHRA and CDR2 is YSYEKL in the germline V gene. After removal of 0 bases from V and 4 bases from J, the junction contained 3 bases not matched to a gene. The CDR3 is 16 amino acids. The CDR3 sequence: CASSQDEGQGADTQYF. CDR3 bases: TGCGCCAGCAGCCAAGATGAGGGACAGGGGGCAGATACGCAGTATTTT.

The CDR3 DNA sequence: TGTGCCAGCAGTATCGGACAGACCGACTATGGCTACACCTTC. It codes for CASSIGQTDYGYTF. This chain joins TRBV27 and TRBJ1-2; D is possibly TRBD1 (6 bases). The ends were cut back, 5 bases at V and 3 bases at J, with 13 bases in the middle. The length of the CDR3 is 14 residues. Germline V lookup: CDR1 MNHEY, CDR2 SMNVEV (reference sequence).

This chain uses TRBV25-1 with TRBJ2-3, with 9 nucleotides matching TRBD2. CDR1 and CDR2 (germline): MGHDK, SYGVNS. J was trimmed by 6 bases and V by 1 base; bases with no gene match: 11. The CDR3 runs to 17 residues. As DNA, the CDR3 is TGTGCCAGCAGTGAATCAATAGCGGGAGATTCTTTGGATACGCAGTATTTT. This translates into CASSESIAGDSLDTQYF.